The 20 T cell receptor beta chains below were found in one sample sequenced in a study of CD8 T cells in Susac syndrome. When the RNA was reverse transcribed, random hexamers were used with an input of roughly 0.45 to 1 ug. TCRdb re-analysed the immunoSEQ multiplex PCR reads in MiXCR, keeping a single row per CDR3 protein. This sample carries 300,000 to 350,000 distinct CDR3 sequences, approximately 90% of them seen once, and the ten largest clones take about 0.07%. Material: CD4+ T cells from PBMCs. The source is a human donor with multiple sclerosis.

This clonotype was picked up a small number of times. The chain couples TRBV6-5 to TRBJ1-1; no clear D. Deletions cut 2 bases from V and 4 bases from J, with 5 bases between. Germline assignment: CDR1 MNHEY and CDR2 SVGAGI. The CDR3 sequence is 12 residues long. This CDR3 is CASSYGGTEAFF. In DNA form, the CDR3 reads TGTGCCAGCAGTTACGGCGGCACTGAAGCTTTCTTT.

The CDR3 spells CSVDRGGSYEQYF. CDR3 nucleotides: TGCAGCGTTGACCGAGGGGGCTCCTACGAGCAGTACTTC. The rearrangement uses TRBV29-1 and TRBJ2-7, with D perhaps TRBD1 (6 bases). Germline assignment: CDR1 SQVTM and CDR2 ANQGSEA. CDR3 length equals 13 residues. Trimming left V 3 bases short and J 0 bases short, with 9 bases between.

CDR3 region: CATSNYRAGYTF. The CDR3 DNA sequence: TGTGCCACCAGCAATTACAGGGCCGGCTACACCTTC. The chain uses TRBV15 and TRBJ1-2, with D perhaps TRBD1 (6 bases). V gave up 4 bases and J gave up 8 bases, with 11 bases separating them. The CDR3 has 12 amino acids. Looked up from germline, CDR1 is LNHNV and CDR2 is YYDKDF (reference sequence).

The J gene is TRBJ1-5, the V gene TRBV20-1; 9 bases are shared with TRBD1. CDR3 length equals 13 residues. The V and J ends lost 5 bases and 7 bases, in that order; junction bases with no gene match: 6. Germline assignment: CDR1 DFQATT and CDR2 SNEGSKA (reference sequence). The CDR3 region has the DNA TGCAGTGCTGGTACAGGGGGCGAACAGCCCCAGCATTTT. Residues: CSAGTGGEQPQHF.

This chain links TRBV5-1 with TRBJ2-6, with TRBD1 matching 8 bases. This CDR3 has 17 amino acids. The germline V gene has CDR1 SGHRS and CDR2 YFSETQ. Trimming at V came to 3 bases and at J to 3 bases, leaving 8 bases not matched to a gene. This chain's CDR3 is CASSSGVRGLGANVLTF. CDR3 in DNA: TGCGCCAGCAGCTCGGGCGTCAGGGGGCTTGGGGCCAACGTCCTGACTTTC.

The V gene is TRBV5-1, the J gene TRBJ1-6; D remains ambiguous. V was shortened by 2 bases and J by 6 bases, with 12 bases between the two germline ends. Germline V gene sequence: CDR1 SGHRS, CDR2 YFSETQ. CDR3 length equals 15 residues. CDR3 region: CASSLARHFNSPLHF. The CDR3 DNA follows: TGCGCCAGCAGCTTAGCGCGACACTTTAATTCACCCCTCCACTTT.

This clonotype showed up just once. The chain links TRBV11-2 to TRBJ1-5, with TRBD1 matching 9 bases. The J segment lost 3 bases and the V segment lost 4 bases, leaving 7 bases of the junction unmatched. The CDR3 covers 16 residues. From germline, CDR1 is SGHAT and CDR2 FQNNGV. This CDR3 is CASSSGTGIANQPQHF. CDR3 DNA: TGTGCCAGCAGCTCCGGGACAGGGATTGCCAATCAGCCCCAGCATTTT.

The genes are TRBV29-1 and TRBJ2-1; D is unresolved. The length of the CDR3 is 13 residues. Germline CDR1 SQVTM, CDR2 ANQGSEA. CDR3 DNA sequence: TGCAGGGCTGTTATGGGCTCCTACAATGAGCAGTTCTTC. Its protein is CRAVMGSYNEQFF.

There are a few counts of this clonotype. The rearrangement links TRBV6-6 to TRBJ2-5, with 8 bases fitting TRBD2. This CDR3 region has 14 residues. The germline V gene encodes CDR1 MNHNY and CDR2 SVGAGI (reference sequence). V trimming: 5 bases; J trimming: 2 bases; junction bases outside the gene matches: 4. The CDR3 region has the DNA TGTGCCAGCAGTAAACTAGCGGTTCAAGAGACCCAGTACTTC. Amino acid sequence: CASSKLAVQETQYF.

The rearrangement links TRBV7-9 to TRBJ2-1, with 12 bases aligning to TRBD2. V dropped 3 bases and J dropped 3; count of bases not matched to a gene: 3. The CDR3 consists of 16 residues. CDR1 SEHNR and CDR2 FQNEAQ come from the germline V gene (reference sequence). In nucleotides, the CDR3 is TGTGCCAGCAGCTTGGGACTAGCGGGCCTCTACAATGAGCAGTTCTTC. Its translation: CASSLGLAGLYNEQFF.

The CDR3 here is CASSPRQGGKLFF. In nucleotides, the CDR3 is TGTGCCAGCAGCCCCCGACAGGGAGGAAAACTGTTTTTT. The rearrangement links TRBV11-2 to TRBJ1-4; 7 bases map to TRBD1. The junction had 7 bases not matched to a gene; V was cut back by 5 bases and J by 10 bases. The V gene's germline CDR1 is SGHAT and CDR2 FQNNGV. The CDR3 is 13 amino acids. Complete variable domain (other parts from reference TRBV11-2 and TRBJ1-4): EAGVAQSPRYKIIEKRQSVAFWCNPISGHATLYWYQQILGQGPKLLIQFQNNGVVDDSQLPKDRFSAERLKGVDSTLKIQPAKLEDSAVYLCASSPRQGGKLFFGSGTQLSVL.

The genes are TRBV25-1 and TRBJ2-1, with 16 bases matching TRBD2. This CDR3 has 16 residues. J was trimmed by 4 bases and V by 6 bases; bases with no gene match: 3. Germline CDR1 and CDR2: MGHDK and SYGVNS. The CDR3 loop is CASSSGLAGGYNEQFF. The CDR3 DNA sequence: TGTGCCAGCAGCTCGGGACTAGCGGGGGGGTACAATGAGCAGTTCTTC.

This clonotype appeared a single time. This rearrangement joins TRBV7-2 to TRBJ2-4, with D unresolved. Germline V gene sequence: CDR1 SGHTA, CDR2 FQGNSA. The CDR3 is made up of 16 amino acids. V was pared by 5 bases and J by 0 bases, with 14 bases between. CDR3 DNA sequence: TGTGCCAGCAGCAACCCGACCGGGCTAGCCAAAAACATTCAGTACTTC. It is translated as CASSNPTGLAKNIQYF.

The chain employs TRBV6-2 or TRBV6-3 and TRBJ2-1, with 10 bases matching TRBD2. With 2 bases clipped from V and 7 bases from J, the junction kept 8 bases outside the gene matches. Germline V gives CDR1 MNHEY, CDR2 SVGEGT. The length of the CDR3 is 16 residues. The CDR3 nucleotides are TGTGCCAGCAGTTACCCGATCTTAGCGGGAGGTAATGAGCAGTTCTTC. Translated: CASSYPILAGGNEQFF.

The CDR3 protein is CASSYTSPHQPQHF. The CDR3 DNA reads TGTGCCAGCAGTTACACCTCCCCCCATCAGCCCCAGCATTTT. The chain carries TRBV6-2 or TRBV6-3 and TRBJ1-5; D is unclear. The CDR3 spans 14 residues. V was shortened by 2 bases and J by 5 bases, with 10 bases between the two germline ends. The germline CDR1 and CDR2 sequences are MNHEY and SVGEGT.

The chain joins TRBV29-1 to TRBJ1-5; D is ambiguous. Trimming shortened V by 7 bases and J by 5 bases, and 15 bases separated the two germline ends. The CDR3 consists of 13 residues. Germline CDR1 is SQVTM and CDR2 is ANQGSEA. The DNA for the CDR3 is TGCAGCGCCTTTGTATCCGAGGATCAGCCCCAGCATTTT. Protein sequence: CSAFVSEDQPQHF.

The count of this clonotype is one. This rearrangement joins TRBV2 to TRBJ1-2; D might be TRBD1 (6 bases). Germline V lookup: CDR1 SNHLY, CDR2 FYNNEI. The CDR3 runs to 14 residues. Trimming removed 4 bases from V and 3 bases from J, with 12 bases in between. This CDR3 is CASSAGRGDYGYTF. The CDR3 nucleotides are TGTGCCAGCAGTGCGGGCAGGGGTGACTATGGCTACACCTTC. The full variable domain, rest sourced from reference TRBV2 and TRBJ1-2, is EPEVTQTPSHQVTQMGQEVILRCVPISNHLYFYWYRQILGQKVEFLVSFYNNEISEKSEIFDDQFSVERPDGSNFTLKIRSTKLEDSAMYFCASSAGRGDYGYTFGSGTRLTVV.

As to this clonotype: A junction boundary mismatches the germline segment, possibly from a read error. The chain joins TRBV7-9 to TRBJ2-7, with 9 bases aligning to TRBD1. Germline CDR1 SEHNR, CDR2 FQNEAQ (reference sequence). This CDR3 is built from 13 residues. The chain's CDR3 is CASSPGTGYGQYF. The CDR3 region has the DNA TGTGCCAGCAGCCCCGGGACAGGGTACGGGCAGTACTTC.

The chain combines TRBV7-2 with TRBJ1-1, with TRBD1 matching over 9 bases. Germline-derived CDR1 and CDR2 are SGHTA and FQGNSA. CDR3 size: 17 residues. V was pared by 5 bases and J by 1 base, with 11 bases of the junction left unmatched. CDR3 DNA sequence: TGTGCCAGCAGCCACCTCGACAGGGGGAACGAGAACACTGAAGCTTTCTTT. It codes for CASSHLDRGNENTEAFF.

This rearrangement joins TRBV11-3 to TRBJ2-2; 10 nucleotides line up with TRBD2. CDR3 length: 16 residues. With 4 bases clipped from V and 0 bases from J, the junction kept 2 bases outside the gene matches. The germline gives CDR1 SGHNT, CDR2 YENEEA. CDR3 amino acids: CASSSLAGSNTGELFF. As DNA, the CDR3 is TGTGCCAGCAGCTCACTAGCGGGATCGAACACCGGGGAGCTGTTTTTT.